The TCR beta chain under discussion was sequenced for a study of identical twins. Via MiXCR, TCRdb re-called the 5' RACE reads, giving one row per CDR3 protein. The profile shows approximately 590,000 distinct CDR3 sequences, around 9.6% of them singletons. The J segment lost 6 bases and the V segment lost 6 bases, leaving 9 bases of the junction unmatched. CDR1 MNHNS and CDR2 SASEGT come from the germline V gene. The CDR3 extends over 15 amino acids. This clonotype appeared a few times. The sample also formed part of further work on yellow fever vaccine responses in identical twins.

The sequenced sample consisted of PBMCs. V is TRBV6-1 and J is TRBJ2-3; 10 nucleotides align to TRBD2. The TCR comes from a woman aged 18-29 years in good health. The CDR3 coding sequence is TGTGCCAGCAGAAGCGGGAGGGCCCTTGGCGATACGCAGTATTTT. This codes for CASRSGRALGDTQYF.